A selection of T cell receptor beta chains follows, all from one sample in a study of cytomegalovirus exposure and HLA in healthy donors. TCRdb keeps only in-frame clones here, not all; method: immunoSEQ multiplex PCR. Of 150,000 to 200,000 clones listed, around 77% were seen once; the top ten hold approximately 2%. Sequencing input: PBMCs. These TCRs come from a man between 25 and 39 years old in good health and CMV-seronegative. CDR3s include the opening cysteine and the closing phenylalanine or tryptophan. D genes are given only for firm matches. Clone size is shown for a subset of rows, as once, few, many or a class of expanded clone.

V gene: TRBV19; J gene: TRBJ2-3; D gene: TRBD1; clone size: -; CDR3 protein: CASSRDRITDTQYF; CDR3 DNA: TGTGCCAGTAGCCGGGACAGAATCACAGATACGCAGTATTTT
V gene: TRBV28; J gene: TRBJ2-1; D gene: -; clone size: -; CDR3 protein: CAIPGPGGIEQFF; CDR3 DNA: TGTGCCATTCCAGGGCCAGGGGGGATTGAGCAGTTCTTC
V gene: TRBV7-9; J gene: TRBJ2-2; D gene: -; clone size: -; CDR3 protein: CASSLVVSDTGELFF; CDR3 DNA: TGTGCCAGCAGCTTAGTAGTTTCGGACACCGGGGAGCTGTTTTTT
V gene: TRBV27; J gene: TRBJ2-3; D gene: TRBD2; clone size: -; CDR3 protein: CASSPGLAGGPLGTDTQYF; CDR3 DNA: TGTGCCAGCAGTCCGGGACTAGCGGGAGGGCCCCTAGGCACAGATACGCAGTATTTT
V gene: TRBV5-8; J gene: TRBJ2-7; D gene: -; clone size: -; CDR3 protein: CASSLGFTRYEQYF; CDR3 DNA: TGTGCCAGCAGCCTAGGATTTACCCGCTACGAGCAGTACTTC
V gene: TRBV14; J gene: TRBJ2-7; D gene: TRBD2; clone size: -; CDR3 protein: CASSTTSGASYEQYF; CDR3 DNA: TGTGCCAGCAGCACGACTAGCGGAGCCTCCTACGAGCAGTACTTC
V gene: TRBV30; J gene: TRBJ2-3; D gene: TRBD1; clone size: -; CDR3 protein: CAWSGDRRISTDTQYF; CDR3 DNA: TGTGCCTGGAGTGGGGACAGGAGAATAAGCACAGATACGCAGTATTTT
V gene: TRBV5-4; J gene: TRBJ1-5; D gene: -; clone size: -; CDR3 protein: CASSFIPPQGNQPQHF; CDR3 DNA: TGTGCCAGCAGCTTCATCCCCCCCCAGGGGAATCAGCCCCAGCATTTT
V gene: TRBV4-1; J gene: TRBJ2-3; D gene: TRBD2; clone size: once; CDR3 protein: CASSQSQRTSGGGTQYF; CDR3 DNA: TGCGCCAGCAGCCAAAGTCAAAGGACTAGCGGGGGGGGTACGCAGTATTTT
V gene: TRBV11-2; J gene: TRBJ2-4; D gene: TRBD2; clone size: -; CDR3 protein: CASSSLSGGDIQYF; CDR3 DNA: TGTGCCAGCAGCTCACTAAGCGGGGGGGACATTCAGTACTTC
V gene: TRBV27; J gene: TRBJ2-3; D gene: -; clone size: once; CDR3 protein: CASSSGGAESTDTQYF; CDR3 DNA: TGTGCCAGCAGTTCCGGTGGAGCGGAAAGCACAGATACGCAGTATTTT
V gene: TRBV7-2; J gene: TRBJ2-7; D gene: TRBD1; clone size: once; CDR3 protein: CASSPVPGQRYEQYF; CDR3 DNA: TGTGCCAGCAGCCCAGTGCCGGGACAGCGCTACGAGCAGTACTTC
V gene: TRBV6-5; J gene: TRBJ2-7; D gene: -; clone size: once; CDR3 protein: CASRTGWEQYF; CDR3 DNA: TGTGCCAGCAGGACCGGGTGGGAGCAGTACTTC
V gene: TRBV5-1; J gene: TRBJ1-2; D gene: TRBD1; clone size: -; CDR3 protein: CASSLAGITGDYGYTF; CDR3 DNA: TGCGCCAGCAGCTTGGCCGGTATTACAGGGGACTATGGCTACACCTTC
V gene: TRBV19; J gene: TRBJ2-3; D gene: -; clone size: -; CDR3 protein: CASRDRSDTQYF; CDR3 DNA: TGTGCCAGTAGAGACAGGTCAGATACGCAGTATTTT
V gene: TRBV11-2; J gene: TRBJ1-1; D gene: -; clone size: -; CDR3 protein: CASSQAATYETEAFF; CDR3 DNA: TGTGCCAGCAGCCAAGCGGCCACCTACGAAACTGAAGCTTTCTTT
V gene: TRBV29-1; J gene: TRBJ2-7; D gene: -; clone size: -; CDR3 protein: CSVVGDSYEQYF; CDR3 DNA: TGCAGCGTTGTAGGGGACTCCTACGAGCAGTACTTC
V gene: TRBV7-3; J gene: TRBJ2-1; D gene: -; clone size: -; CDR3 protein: CASSLTPSSYNEQFF; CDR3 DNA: TGTGCCAGCAGCTTAACACCGAGCTCCTACAATGAGCAGTTCTTC
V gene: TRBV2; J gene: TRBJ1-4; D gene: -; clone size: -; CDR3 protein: CASIKTVATNEKLFF; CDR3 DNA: TGTGCCAGCATCAAGACAGTTGCAACTAATGAAAAACTGTTTTTT
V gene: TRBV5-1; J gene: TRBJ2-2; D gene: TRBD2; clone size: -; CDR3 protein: CASSRGLAEQGGELFF; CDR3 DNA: TGCGCCAGCAGCAGGGGACTAGCGGAACAAGGCGGGGAGCTGTTTTTT
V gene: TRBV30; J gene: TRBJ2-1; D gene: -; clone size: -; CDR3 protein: CAWSDRREQFF; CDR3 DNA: TGTGCCTGGAGTGACAGGCGGGAGCAGTTCTTC
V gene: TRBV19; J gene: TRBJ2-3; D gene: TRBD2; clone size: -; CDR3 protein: CASSVLLAGTDTQYF; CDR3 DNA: TGTGCCAGTAGTGTCCTACTAGCGGGGACAGATACGCAGTATTTT
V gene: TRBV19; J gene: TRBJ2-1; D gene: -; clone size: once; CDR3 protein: CASRTPGGSYNEQFF; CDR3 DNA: TGTGCCAGTAGGACCCCCGGGGGCTCCTACAATGAGCAGTTCTTC
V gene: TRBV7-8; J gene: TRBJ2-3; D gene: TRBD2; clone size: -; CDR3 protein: CASSLARVAGVADTQYF; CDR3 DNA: TGTGCCAGCAGCTTAGCGCGGGTAGCGGGAGTTGCGGATACGCAGTATTTT
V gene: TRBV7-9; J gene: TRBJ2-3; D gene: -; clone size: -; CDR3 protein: CASRVTDTQYF; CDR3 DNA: TGTGCCAGCCGCGTCACAGATACGCAGTATTTT
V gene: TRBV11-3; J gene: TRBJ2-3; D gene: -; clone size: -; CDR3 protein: CASSPDGDTQYF; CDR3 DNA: TGTGCCAGCAGCCCCGACGGGGATACGCAGTATTTT
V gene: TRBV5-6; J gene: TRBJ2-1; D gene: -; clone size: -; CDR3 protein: CASAIPRDTNEQFF; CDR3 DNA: TGTGCCAGCGCCATTCCCCGGGACACCAATGAGCAGTTCTTC
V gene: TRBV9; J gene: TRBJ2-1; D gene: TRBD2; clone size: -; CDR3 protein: CASSTSVTYNEQFF; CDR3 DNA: TGTGCCAGCAGTACTAGCGTCACCTACAATGAGCAGTTCTTC
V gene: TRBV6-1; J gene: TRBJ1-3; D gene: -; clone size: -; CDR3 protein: CASSEGRAAGNTIYF; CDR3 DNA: TGTGCCAGCAGTGAGGGCAGGGCGGCCGGAAACACCATATATTTT
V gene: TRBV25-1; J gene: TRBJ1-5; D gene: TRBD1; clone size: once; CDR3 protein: CASSEPGQGSGNQPQHF; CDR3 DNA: TGTGCCAGCAGTGAGCCGGGACAGGGATCCGGCAATCAGCCCCAGCATTTT
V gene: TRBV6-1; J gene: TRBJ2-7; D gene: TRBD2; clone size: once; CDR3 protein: CASSVASGTYEQYF; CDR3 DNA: TGTGCCAGCAGTGTAGCTAGCGGGACCTACGAGCAGTACTTC
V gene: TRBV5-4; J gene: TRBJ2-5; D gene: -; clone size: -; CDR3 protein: CASSPQRQETQYF; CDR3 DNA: TGTGCCAGCAGCCCCCAGAGGCAGGAGACCCAGTACTTC
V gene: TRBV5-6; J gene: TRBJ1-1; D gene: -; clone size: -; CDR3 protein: CASSLGHPNTEAFF; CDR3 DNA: TGTGCCAGCAGCTTGGGACATCCGAACACTGAAGCTTTCTTT
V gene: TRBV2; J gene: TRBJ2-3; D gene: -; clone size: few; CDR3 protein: CASSGQFRDTQYF; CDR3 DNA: TGTGCCAGCAGTGGACAGTTTCGGGATACGCAGTATTTT
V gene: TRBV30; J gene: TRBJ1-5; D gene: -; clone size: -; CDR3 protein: CAWSERESPQHF; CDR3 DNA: TGTGCCTGGAGCGAGAGGGAATCGCCCCAGCATTTT
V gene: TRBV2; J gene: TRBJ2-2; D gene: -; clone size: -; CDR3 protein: CASSEALRASGELFF; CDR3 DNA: TGTGCCAGCAGTGAAGCGCTGAGGGCCTCCGGGGAGCTGTTTTTT
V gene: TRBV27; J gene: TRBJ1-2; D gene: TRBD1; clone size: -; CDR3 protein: CASSLQGALGYTF; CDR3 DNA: TGTGCCAGCAGTTTACAGGGGGCTCTCGGCTACACCTTC
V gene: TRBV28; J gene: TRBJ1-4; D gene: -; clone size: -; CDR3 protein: CASSTRGGGRNEKLFF; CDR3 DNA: TGTGCCAGCAGTACCCGGGGGGGAGGGCGGAATGAAAAACTGTTTTTT
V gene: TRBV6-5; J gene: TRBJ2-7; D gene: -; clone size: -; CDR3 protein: CASSYTRGNYEQYF; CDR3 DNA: TGTGCCAGCAGTTATACCCGCGGGAACTACGAGCAGTACTTC
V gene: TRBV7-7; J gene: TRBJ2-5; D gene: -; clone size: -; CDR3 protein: CASSSAGWQETQYF; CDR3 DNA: TGTGCCAGCAGCTCCGCCGGGTGGCAAGAGACCCAGTACTTC
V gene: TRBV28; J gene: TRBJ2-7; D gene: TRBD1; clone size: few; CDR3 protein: CASTEGQGFYEQYF; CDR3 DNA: TGTGCCAGCACCGAGGGACAGGGGTTCTACGAGCAGTACTTC
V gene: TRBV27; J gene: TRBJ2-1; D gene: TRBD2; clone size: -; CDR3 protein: CASSLSPLAGGVKDEQFF; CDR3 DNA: TGTGCCAGCAGTTTATCTCCCCTAGCGGGGGGGGTTAAGGATGAGCAGTTCTTC
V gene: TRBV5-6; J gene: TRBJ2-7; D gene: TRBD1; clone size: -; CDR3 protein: CASSQGTGLPYEQYF; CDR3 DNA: TGTGCCAGCAGCCAGGGGACAGGGTTGCCCTACGAGCAGTACTTC
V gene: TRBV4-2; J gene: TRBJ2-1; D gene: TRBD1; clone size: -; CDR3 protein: CASRAGTELYNEQFF; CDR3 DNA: TGTGCCAGCAGGGCCGGGACAGAGCTATACAATGAGCAGTTCTTC
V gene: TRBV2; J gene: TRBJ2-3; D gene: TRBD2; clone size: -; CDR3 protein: CASGLAGITDTQYF; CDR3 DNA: TGTGCCAGCGGACTAGCGGGGATCACAGATACGCAGTATTTT
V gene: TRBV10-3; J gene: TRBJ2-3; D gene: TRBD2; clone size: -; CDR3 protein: CAIRVAGGGTDTQYF; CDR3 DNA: TGTGCCATCAGAGTAGCGGGAGGCGGCACAGATACGCAGTATTTT
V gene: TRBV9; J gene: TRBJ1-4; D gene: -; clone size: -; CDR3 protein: CASSSGQHNEKLFF; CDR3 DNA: TGTGCCAGCAGCTCAGGACAGCATAATGAAAAACTGTTTTTT
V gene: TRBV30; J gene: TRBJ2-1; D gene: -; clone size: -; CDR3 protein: CASGGVSYNEQFF; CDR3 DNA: TGTGCCTCCGGAGGGGTCTCCTACAATGAGCAGTTCTTC
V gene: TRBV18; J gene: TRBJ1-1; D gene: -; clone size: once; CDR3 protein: CASSPTRQGLNTEAFF; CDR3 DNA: TGTGCCAGCTCACCTACCCGGCAGGGGCTTAACACTGAAGCTTTCTTT
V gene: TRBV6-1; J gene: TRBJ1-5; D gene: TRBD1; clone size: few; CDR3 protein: CASRETGVGSQHF; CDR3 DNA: TGTGCCAGCAGGGAGACAGGGGTGGGGTCCCAGCATTTT
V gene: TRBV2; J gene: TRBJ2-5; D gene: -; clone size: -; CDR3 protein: CASSVGGQAETQYF; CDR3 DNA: TGTGCCAGCAGTGTCGGCGGCCAAGCCGAGACCCAGTACTTC
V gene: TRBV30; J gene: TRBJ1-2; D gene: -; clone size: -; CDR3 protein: CAWSAPGTEGAYGYTF; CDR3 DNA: TGTGCCTGGAGTGCGCCGGGGACGGAGGGCGCCTATGGCTACACCTTC
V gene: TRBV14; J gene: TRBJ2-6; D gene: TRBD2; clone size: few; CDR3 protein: CASSQVIAGVSGANVLTF; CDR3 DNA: TGTGCCAGCAGCCAAGTGATAGCGGGAGTTTCTGGGGCCAACGTCCTGACTTTC
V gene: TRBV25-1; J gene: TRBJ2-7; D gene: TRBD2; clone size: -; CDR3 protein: CASSAGTSGISEQYF; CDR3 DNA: TGTGCCAGCAGCGCAGGGACTAGCGGGATTTCGGAGCAGTACTTC
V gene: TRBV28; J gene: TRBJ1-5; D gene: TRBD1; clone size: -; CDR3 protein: CASRKEQGGVNQPQHF; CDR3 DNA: TGTGCCAGCAGGAAGGAACAGGGGGGAGTCAATCAGCCCCAGCATTTT
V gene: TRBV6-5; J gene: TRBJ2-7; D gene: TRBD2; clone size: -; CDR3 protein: CASRSIAGTYEQYF; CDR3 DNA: TGTGCCAGCAGATCCATAGCGGGGACCTACGAGCAGTACTTC
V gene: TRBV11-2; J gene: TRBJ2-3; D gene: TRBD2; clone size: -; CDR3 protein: CASSLRASGRALDTQYF; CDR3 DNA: TGTGCCAGCAGCTTAAGGGCTAGCGGGAGGGCTTTGGATACGCAGTATTTT
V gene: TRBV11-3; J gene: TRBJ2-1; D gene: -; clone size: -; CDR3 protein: CASSRTHNEQFF; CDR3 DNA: TGTGCCAGCAGCCGAACACACAATGAGCAGTTCTTC
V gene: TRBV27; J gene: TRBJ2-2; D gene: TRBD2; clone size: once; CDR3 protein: CASNALAGGSGELFF; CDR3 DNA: TGTGCCAGCAATGCCCTAGCGGGAGGGAGCGGGGAGCTGTTTTTT